These 3 T cell receptor beta chains came from one sample sequenced in a study of cytomegalovirus exposure and HLA in healthy donors. The study ran its PCR with 60 Vbeta and 13 Jbeta primers. The data were produced by immunoSEQ multiplex PCR, yet TCRdb's version contains in-frame clones alone and is incomplete. This sample yields 220,000 or so clones, of which more than 65% are seen a single time; approximately 1.5% belongs to the top ten. The sequencing input was PBMCs. These receptors came from a man between 50 and 59 years old in good health and CMV-seronegative.

The chain's CDR3 is CAWNSPGTPRPYTF. Written as DNA, the CDR3 is TGTGCCTGGAATTCCCCCGGGACTCCTAGGCCCTACACCTTC. The rearrangement links TRBV30 to TRBJ1-2; a weak D match, TRBD1 (5 bases). Germline V lookup: CDR1 GTSNPN, CDR2 SVGIG (reference sequence). V was trimmed by 4 bases and J by 10 bases, leaving 22 bases between them. This CDR3 has 14 residues.

The chain links TRBV15 to TRBJ2-1, with 7 bases lining up with TRBD2. The CDR3 sequence is 14 residues long. Unmatched junction bases numbered 3, after V lost 0 bases and J lost 7 bases. Germline V CDR1 and CDR2: LNHNV, YYDKDF (reference sequence). CDR3 sequence: CATSRDPGGNEQFF. As DNA, the CDR3 is TGTGCCACCAGCAGAGATCCGGGGGGAAATGAGCAGTTCTTC.

This clone was seen more than once but under ten times. The chain uses TRBV5-4 and TRBJ2-5, with 16 bases lining up with TRBD2. The CDR3 is 18 amino acids. V was pared by 4 bases and J by 5 bases, with 11 bases of the junction left unmatched. Per the germline V gene, CDR1 is SGHNT and CDR2 is YYREEE (reference sequence). The CDR3 DNA reads as TGTGCCAGCAGCCGATCCGGGACTAGCGGGAGGGCCTTTGAGACCCAGTACTTC. Protein product: CASSRSGTSGRAFETQYF.